These T cell receptor beta chains were read from a single sample in a study of T cells in narcolepsy. Assay: immunoSEQ multiplex PCR; the TCRdb copy retains only in-frame clones and omits some. This table has more than 30,000 clones, about 76% appearing once. The sequenced sample was CD45RA- memory CD4+ T cells from PBMCs. These receptors were obtained from a human donor with narcolepsy. The CDR3 runs from the conserved cysteine through the conserved F or W.

cdr3_aa: CASSLGDRGRNQPQHF; v_call: TRBV7-9; cdr3_length: 16
cdr3_aa: CASSPQGGASTGELFF; v_call: TRBV5-5; cdr3_length: 16
cdr3_aa: CASSYSTVNTGELFF; v_call: TRBV10-2; cdr3_length: 15
cdr3_aa: CASSPGGLRTSWVGDTQYF; v_call: TRBV5-8; cdr3_length: 19
cdr3_aa: CASSERTSGEQETQYF; v_call: TRBV9; cdr3_length: 16
cdr3_aa: CASSLGTGGEKLFF; v_call: TRBV7-9; cdr3_length: 14
cdr3_aa: CAWSPGTSEETQYF; v_call: TRBV30; cdr3_length: 14
cdr3_aa: CASSPLGQSYGYTF; v_call: TRBV18; cdr3_length: 14
cdr3_aa: CASSLKVRLGNEQYF; v_call: TRBV7-9; cdr3_length: 15
cdr3_aa: CASRPRLNTEAFF; v_call: TRBV25-1; cdr3_length: 13
cdr3_aa: CASSPLPGISGSSYEQYF; v_call: TRBV4-1; cdr3_length: 18
cdr3_aa: CASSSVAAEYGYTF; v_call: TRBV7-2; cdr3_length: 14
cdr3_aa: CASGRPTGELFF; v_call: TRBV19; cdr3_length: 12
cdr3_aa: CASSYGAFGWATDTQYF; v_call: TRBV25-1; cdr3_length: 17
cdr3_aa: CATSSEGHYGYTF; v_call: TRBV15; cdr3_length: 13
cdr3_aa: CASSLQLRRTVEGAYEQYF; v_call: TRBV7-8; cdr3_length: 19
cdr3_aa: CASSSNSGANVLTF; v_call: TRBV19; cdr3_length: 14
cdr3_aa: CAWSVAGVTQIYGYTF; v_call: TRBV30; cdr3_length: 16
cdr3_aa: CASSGDRGTYEQYF; v_call: TRBV5-6; cdr3_length: 14
cdr3_aa: CASSIRRQFMNTEAFF; v_call: TRBV19; cdr3_length: 16
cdr3_aa: CASSSLGQTNEKLFF; v_call: TRBV27; cdr3_length: 15
cdr3_aa: CASSLSGVGINEKLFF; v_call: TRBV5-1; cdr3_length: 16
cdr3_aa: CSVVVQGNDYGYTF; v_call: TRBV29-1; cdr3_length: 14
cdr3_aa: CASSQERTSGSETQYF; v_call: TRBV4-2; cdr3_length: 16
cdr3_aa: CASSRGTMYVQPQHF; v_call: TRBV6-1; cdr3_length: 15
cdr3_aa: CASSFVVRGKLHF; v_call: TRBV6-6; cdr3_length: 13
cdr3_aa: CASRTGYGYTF; v_call: TRBV6-5; cdr3_length: 11
cdr3_aa: CASSLGADRYTQYF; v_call: TRBV5-1; cdr3_length: 14
cdr3_aa: CASSFPSGDNEQFF; v_call: TRBV5-1; cdr3_length: 14
cdr3_aa: CASSLTSGTYNEQFF; v_call: TRBV6-4; cdr3_length: 15
cdr3_aa: CASSSVAGWQQFF; v_call: TRBV7-9; cdr3_length: 13
cdr3_aa: CASSPGTGNTIYF; v_call: TRBV7-3; cdr3_length: 13
cdr3_aa: CASSQSRTSEEFF; v_call: TRBV14; cdr3_length: 13
cdr3_aa: CAWSRGGPTEAFF; v_call: TRBV30; cdr3_length: 13
cdr3_aa: CASIRREGPFNEQFF; v_call: TRBV27; cdr3_length: 15
cdr3_aa: CASTGGGNTQYF; v_call: TRBV7-6; cdr3_length: 12
cdr3_aa: CASSVGQFSYNEQFF; v_call: TRBV9; cdr3_length: 15
cdr3_aa: CASSVGQGGSNQPQHF; v_call: TRBV9; cdr3_length: 16
cdr3_aa: CASSLEDEQYF; v_call: TRBV5-1; cdr3_length: 11
cdr3_aa: CASSWTRLNTGELFF; v_call: TRBV6-5; cdr3_length: 15
cdr3_aa: CASSLTGTGVDEQFF; v_call: TRBV4-1; cdr3_length: 15
cdr3_aa: CASSQEAGRSENIQYF; v_call: TRBV4-2; cdr3_length: 16
cdr3_aa: CASSPSGTASYEQYF; v_call: TRBV6-1; cdr3_length: 15
cdr3_aa: CASRGQGPADYGYTF; v_call: TRBV2; cdr3_length: 15
cdr3_aa: CAWNGGSQTGELFF; v_call: TRBV30; cdr3_length: 14
cdr3_aa: CASIRTGGNTEAFF; v_call: TRBV6-1; cdr3_length: 14
cdr3_aa: CASSTLAGVNEQFF; v_call: TRBV19; cdr3_length: 14
cdr3_aa: CATSRGTSGVADEQFF; v_call: TRBV15; cdr3_length: 16
cdr3_aa: CASSSGGASGGSGELFF; v_call: TRBV11-3; cdr3_length: 17
cdr3_aa: CASSPRGGDIQYF; v_call: TRBV21-1; cdr3_length: 13